The T cell receptor (beta chain) under discussion was sequenced for a study of T cell clusters in autoimmune cytopenias. TRB rearrangements were amplified by touch-down multiplex PCR with mixed TRB-A/B primers. TCRdb reprocessed the multiplex PCR reads and reports one entry per CDR3 protein, with no DNA. Its clone listing holds some 11,000 distinct CDR3 sequences. CDR3 length: 12 amino acids. The V gene's germline CDR1 is MDHEN and CDR2 SYDVKM. Of note for this clonotype: Its specificity is unknown.

Study-level points and caveats: Physiological T cell clusters of healthy donors were apparently absent in primary autoimmune cytopenia patients.

TRB was amplified from roughly 250 ng of peripheral blood genomic DNA per sample. These records were also assigned to another study, of T cell repertoires in aging, cancer and after chemotherapy. Per that study: Over several months to years, re-sampled healthy donor repertoires clearly shared clones. Age-matched healthy donors had significantly more diverse, less clonal blood TCR repertoires than untreated cancer patients. In healthy donors, age-related TCR diversity loss mainly reflected lost richness.

This TCR was sampled from a human donor in good health. The sequenced sample consisted of peripheral blood. J is TRBJ2-7 and V is TRBV28; the TCRdb D gene call, TRBD1, has no DNA to confirm it. CDR3 in amino acids: CASLSGQGRQYF.